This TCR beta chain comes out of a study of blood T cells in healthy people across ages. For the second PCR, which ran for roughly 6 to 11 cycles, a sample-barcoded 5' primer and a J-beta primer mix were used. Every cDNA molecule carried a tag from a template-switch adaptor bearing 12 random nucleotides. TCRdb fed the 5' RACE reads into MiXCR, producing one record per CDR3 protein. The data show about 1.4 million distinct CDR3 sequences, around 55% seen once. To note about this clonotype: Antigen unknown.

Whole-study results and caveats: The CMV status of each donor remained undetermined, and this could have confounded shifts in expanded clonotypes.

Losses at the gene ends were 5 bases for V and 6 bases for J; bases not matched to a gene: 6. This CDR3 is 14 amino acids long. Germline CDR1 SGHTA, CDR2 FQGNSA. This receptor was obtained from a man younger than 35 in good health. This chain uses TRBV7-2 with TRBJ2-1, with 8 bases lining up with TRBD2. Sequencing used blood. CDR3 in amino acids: CASSLQAGANEQFF. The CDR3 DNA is TGTGCCAGCAGCCTCCAAGCGGGAGCCAATGAGCAGTTCTTC. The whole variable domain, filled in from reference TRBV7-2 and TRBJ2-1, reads GAGVSQSPSNKVTEKGKDVELRCDPISGHTALYWYRQSLGQGLEFLIYFQGNSAPDKSGLPSDRFSAERTGGSVSTLTIQRTQQEDSAVYLCASSLQAGANEQFFGPGTRLTVL.